This is a list of T cell receptor beta chains from one sample in a study of OX40 agonist ivuxolimab in advanced cancers. The method was immunoSEQ multiplex PCR; TCRdb's version includes in-frame clones alone and lacks a portion of them. The sample lists over 100,000 clones; approximately 90% were seen once. The starting material was CD4+ or CD8+ T cells sorted from blood, obtained in a trial of the OX40 agonist ivuxolimab. The source of these receptors is an adult with an advanced solid tumor such as melanoma, head and neck, liver or kidney cancer. Each CDR3 is given without its conserved first and last residue. A D gene is named only where the DNA matches it firmly.

cdr3_length	d_call	v_call	j_call	cdr3_aa
12	NA	TRBV27	TRBJ1-1	ASSTRGGNTEAF
11	NA	TRBV27	TRBJ1-1	ASSLKGRTEAF
13	TRBD1	TRBV28	TRBJ2-1	ASRPQGAGYNEQF
15	NA	TRBV1	TRBJ2-2	TSSQDLQRGNTGELF
12	NA	TRBV27	TRBJ1-6	ASSLWLGDSPLH
12	NA	TRBV2	TRBJ1-5	ASSEWRGNQPQH
11	TRBD1	TRBV6-6	TRBJ2-3	ASRTGEKDTQY
14	NA	TRBV19	TRBJ1-3	ASRTSGVVSGNTIY
13	NA	TRBV5-4	TRBJ1-5	ASSLRPGSNQPQH
10	NA	TRBV7-7	TRBJ2-2	ASSPGAGELF
10	NA	TRBV2	TRBJ2-5	ASSEREETQY
14	NA	TRBV19	TRBJ1-6	ASSIDLGVTNSPLH
14	TRBD1	TRBV27	TRBJ1-1	ASSPFLGQHPSEAF
12	NA	TRBV18	TRBJ2-7	ASSPPGHPYEQY
13	NA	TRBV7-2	TRBJ1-5	ASTLEGDYNQPQH
12	NA	TRBV5-5	TRBJ1-5	ASSLVIKDQPQH
11	NA	TRBV10-3	TRBJ2-3	AIRGSSTDTQY
13	NA	TRBV7-9	TRBJ2-3	ASSLSQVATDTQY
15	TRBD1	TRBV18	TRBJ1-6	ASSPTPQGGDLSPLH
14	TRBD1	TRBV9	TRBJ1-2	ASSPLGTGPRGGYT
14	NA	TRBV7-2	TRBJ2-3	ASSLDLLRGADTQY
12	NA	TRBV25-1	TRBJ2-5	ASSEPNREVTQY
13	TRBD1	TRBV11-2	TRBJ1-6	ASSSLGGSDSPLH
13	NA	TRBV4-3	TRBJ1-3	ASSQVASGENTIY
13	NA	TRBV28	TRBJ2-7	ASSSGDNLSYEQY
11	TRBD1	TRBV19	TRBJ1-1	ASSSGTGLGAF
11	NA	TRBV7-2	TRBJ1-1	ASSLEATIEAF
13	TRBD2	TRBV4-2	TRBJ2-4	ASSQDVGGENIQY
15	TRBD2	TRBV4-3	TRBJ2-3	ASSQATSGGGTDTQY
14	NA	TRBV5-4	TRBJ2-7	ASSNTGTTIFSEQY
12	TRBD1	TRBV7-9	TRBJ2-1	ASSLGQGVYEQF
13	NA	TRBV28	TRBJ1-4	ASSLGGEGNEKLF
12	NA	TRBV5-6	TRBJ1-2	ASSTLQGGYGYT
13	NA	TRBV28	TRBJ2-1	ASSLRGRSYNEQF
11	TRBD1	TRBV7-8	TRBJ2-5	ASRGTGSETQY
13	TRBD2	TRBV7-7	TRBJ2-3	ASSHGTSGQDTQY
11	NA	TRBV27	TRBJ1-1	ASGDRLYTEAF
10	NA	TRBV29-1	TRBJ2-3	SVEEGTDTQY
12	NA	TRBV15	TRBJ2-5	ATSSGQGSETQY
10	TRBD1	TRBV27	TRBJ2-7	ASRRDRTQQY
13	TRBD1	TRBV9	TRBJ2-1	ASNSGQGAGNEQF
11	NA	TRBV11-3	TRBJ2-5	ASSLRVGETQY
12	NA	TRBV19	TRBJ2-5	ASSMVSDQETQY
14	TRBD1	TRBV5-6	TRBJ1-2	ASSLSPTQGAEGYT
14	NA	TRBV18	TRBJ2-2	ASSPPGGLNTGELF
10	NA	TRBV5-6	TRBJ2-4	ASSFPGNIQY
15	NA	TRBV18	TRBJ2-2	ASSPITGALNTGELF
13	NA	TRBV7-6	TRBJ1-4	ASSLGGQKEEKLF
15	NA	TRBV18	TRBJ1-1	ASSPGSSNQMNTEAF
13	TRBD1	TRBV5-1	TRBJ1-3	ASSPQGAAGNTIY
11	NA	TRBV7-2	TRBJ2-1	ASSLYEGMEQF
13	NA	TRBV5-4	TRBJ1-2	ASSHPDKPNYGYT
12	NA	TRBV2	TRBJ2-5	ARGPGPHSGTQY
11	NA	TRBV2	TRBJ1-5	ASGYREDQPQH
14	TRBD1	TRBV19	TRBJ1-2	ASSRSGTALNYGYT
9	NA	TRBV7-9	TRBJ1-1	ATSAGTEAF
14	TRBD1	TRBV7-2	TRBJ2-7	ASSLPSGQGEYEQY
13	NA	TRBV2	TRBJ1-5	ASSEMVRGTQPQH
14	TRBD2	TRBV7-2	TRBJ2-3	ASSSPRGGGTDTQY
11	NA	TRBV27	TRBJ2-3	ASSFGQGYTQY